A single sample gave rise to the 21 T cell receptor beta chains below, sequenced in a study of response to subunit inactivated influenza vaccine. A single record per CDR3 protein comes from TCRdb applying MiXCR to the RT-PCR reads. The sample lists fewer than 750,000 distinct CDR3 sequences, approximately 14% occurring once. The sample in question was PBMCs from blood, obtained less than 13 days after vaccination. Every receptor here comes from a man aged 45 to 65 who received an inactivated influenza vaccine.

V and J are TRBV2 and TRBJ2-2; possibly TRBD1 or TRBD2 for D (5 bases each). The CDR3 loop spans 16 amino acids. V lost 3 bases and J lost 2, with 13 bases in between. Germline V gene lookup returns CDR1 SNHLY and CDR2 FYNNEI. Written as DNA, the CDR3 is TGTGCCAGCAGTGACGGGGACGGAATAAACACCGGGGAGCTGTTTTTT. Its translation: CASSDGDGINTGELFF.

This clonotype was found many times. This rearrangement joins TRBV7-9 to TRBJ2-2; D is uncertain. The CDR3 loop spans 12 amino acids. Germline V CDR1 and CDR2: SEHNR, FQNEAQ (reference sequence). V was clipped by 5 bases and J by 7 bases, with 8 bases between them. CDR3: CASSRVGGELFF. CDR3 bases: TGTGCCAGCAGCCGCGTAGGCGGGGAGCTGTTTTTT.

The rearrangement uses TRBV2 and TRBJ1-4; D gene ambiguous. Trimming removed 3 bases from V and 7 bases from J, with 12 bases in between. Germline-derived CDR1 and CDR2 are SNHLY and FYNNEI. This CDR3 is built from 14 residues. CDR3: CASSERSRGEKLFF. In nucleotides, the CDR3 is TGTGCCAGCAGTGAGAGGAGCAGAGGTGAAAAACTGTTTTTT.

The CDR3 coding sequence is TGTGCCAGCAGCTTAGAGACAGGCTATGGGGGCTACACCTTC. Translation: CASSLETGYGGYTF. J is TRBJ1-2 and V is TRBV7-2, with a possible D match to TRBD1 (6 bases). The CDR3 has 14 amino acids. CDR1 is SGHTA, CDR2 FQGNSA, per germline. Trimming took 1 base from V and 8 from J, leaving 14 bases between them.

This clonotype was counted only a few times. V gene TRBV7-7 combines with J gene TRBJ2-2; TRBD1 matches 9 bases. With 4 bases clipped from V and 6 bases from J, the junction kept 9 bases outside the gene matches. This CDR3 is 16 amino acids long. Looked up from germline, CDR1 is SSHAT and CDR2 is FNYEAQ (reference sequence). The CDR3 sequence is CASSSWGTGTAGELFF. DNA for the CDR3: TGTGCCAGCAGCTCATGGGGGACAGGGACGGCCGGGGAGCTGTTTTTT.

The J gene is TRBJ2-6, the V gene TRBV28; D possibly corresponds to TRBD2 (6 bases). Germline V lookup: CDR1 MDHEN, CDR2 SYDVKM. V was shortened by 6 bases and J by 0 bases, with 18 bases between the two germline ends. The CDR3 is 18 amino acids. The CDR3 nucleotides read TGTGCCAGCAGCCCCCCCGCGGGGTCTAGCTCTGGGGCCAACGTCCTGACTTTC. Translated: CASSPPAGSSSGANVLTF.

V gene TRBV4-1 combines with J gene TRBJ2-3; 12 nucleotides align to TRBD2. This CDR3 has 17 residues. The V and J ends lost 1 base and 5 bases, in that order; junction bases with no gene match: 7. The germline CDR1 and CDR2 sequences are MGHRA and YSYEKL. The CDR3 DNA sequence: TGCGCCAGCAGCCAAGGGTCTAGCGGGGGGGCGATAGATACGCAGTATTTT. Amino acids: CASSQGSSGGAIDTQYF.

This chain connects TRBV29-1 to TRBJ2-7; D is uncertain. Germline V lookup: CDR1 SQVTM, CDR2 ANQGSEA. V was clipped by 4 bases and J by 7 bases, with 17 bases between them. The CDR3 is made up of 13 amino acids. The CDR3 loop is CSVGHRGTMEQYF. The CDR3 nucleotides read TGCAGCGTTGGGCACCGAGGAACTATGGAGCAGTACTTC.

This clonotype has only a few counts. The chain employs TRBV5-5 and TRBJ2-1; 7 bases agree with TRBD2. Per germline, CDR1 SGHKS and CDR2 YYEKEE (reference sequence). V was clipped by 4 bases and J by 6 bases; unmatched bases: 13. CDR3 length equals 16 residues. DNA for the CDR3: TGTGCCAGCAGCATTTATCTAGCGGTGTTAGGCAATGAGCAGTTCTTC. It codes for CASSIYLAVLGNEQFF. The entire variable domain, with the rest obtained from reference TRBV5-5 and TRBJ2-1, is as follows: DAGVTQSPTHLIKTRGQQVTLRCSPISGHKSVSWYQQVLGQGPQFIFQYYEKEERGRGNFPDRFSARQFPNYSSELNVNALLLGDSALYLCASSIYLAVLGNEQFFGPGTRLTVL.

V usage is TRBV12-3 or TRBV12-4 and J usage is TRBJ2-1; D assignment may be TRBD1 or TRBD2 (6 bases each). There are 13 residues in the CDR3. V shed 2 bases and J shed 12 bases, with 14 bases lying between them. CDR3 nucleotide sequence: TGTGCCAGCAGTTTACAAGGGGGAGGACGGCAGTTCTTC. It is translated as CASSLQGGGRQFF.

The chain joins TRBV18 to TRBJ2-2, with D possibly matching TRBD1 (6 bases). The V end lost 0 bases, the J end lost 2 bases, and 7 bases lay between the germline ends. The CDR3 length is 15 residues. Germline CDR1 is KGHSH and CDR2 is LQKENI. In DNA, the CDR3 is TGTGCCAGCTCACCACCTGGGGGCAACACCGGGGAGCTGTTTTTT. The encoded protein is CASSPPGGNTGELFF.

In this sample, this clonotype turned up a few times. The rearrangement joins TRBV2 to TRBJ1-3; D remains unclear. The CDR3 runs to 14 residues. Trimming left V 6 bases short and J 2 bases short, with 11 bases between. Germline lookup yields CDR1 SNHLY and CDR2 FYNNEI. This chain's CDR3 is CASSPRGTGNTIYF. DNA for the CDR3: TGTGCCAGCAGCCCCCGAGGAACTGGAAACACCATATATTTT.

V usage is TRBV11-2 and J usage is TRBJ2-5; 10 positions agree with TRBD2. The CDR3 totals 18 residues. Unmatched junction bases numbered 18, after V lost 7 bases and J lost 4 bases. Germline assignment: CDR1 SGHAT and CDR2 FQNNGV. Written as DNA, the CDR3 is TGTGCCAGCAATCTTCATACCACCCGAAGCGGGGGGGGAGAGACCCAGTACTTC. This encodes CASNLHTTRSGGGETQYF. The full variable domain, its missing parts supplied by reference TRBV11-2 and TRBJ2-5, is EAGVAQSPRYKIIEKRQSVAFWCNPISGHATLYWYQQILGQGPKLLIQFQNNGVVDDSQLPKDRFSAERLKGVDSTLKIQPAKLEDSAVYLCASNLHTTRSGGGETQYFGPGTRLLVL.

V is TRBV20-1 and J is TRBJ1-1; TRBD1 aligns across 7 bases. This CDR3 is 12 amino acids long. V shed 5 bases, J shed 3 bases, and the junction held 3 bases outside the gene matches. Looked up from germline, CDR1 is DFQATT and CDR2 is SNEGSKA (reference sequence). CDR3 bases: TGCAGTGCTGGCGGACAGGACACTGAAGCTTTCTTT. This codes for CSAGGQDTEAFF.

This clonotype has more than one count but fewer than ten. V gene TRBV4-1 combines with J gene TRBJ2-5; the match to TRBD2 covers 10 bases. V lost 4 bases to trimming and J lost 5 bases; unmatched junction nucleotides: 7. The germline gives CDR1 MGHRA, CDR2 YSYEKL. The CDR3 loop spans 15 amino acids. CDR3 residues: CASSRAGGLAETQYF. The CDR3 DNA sequence: TGCGCCAGCAGCCGAGCGGGGGGGCTAGCGGAGACCCAGTACTTC.

This clonotype was observed a few times. The rearrangement joins TRBV12-3 or TRBV12-4 to TRBJ2-3, with D unclear. The CDR3 covers 13 residues. V lost 3 bases, J lost 4 bases, and 8 bases lay in between. In DNA form, the CDR3 reads TGTGCCAGCAGTTTTAGAACGGCAGATACGCAGTATTTT. It yields the protein CASSFRTADTQYF.

This clonotype was observed at least ten times. The chain has TRBV12-3 or TRBV12-4 and TRBJ2-7, with D maybe TRBD1 (6 bases). CDR3 length: 13 residues. The V end lost 3 bases, the J end lost 5 bases, and 11 bases lay between the germline ends. The CDR3 sequence is CASSLATGHEQYF. CDR3 DNA sequence: TGTGCCAGCAGTTTGGCGACAGGTCACGAGCAGTACTTC.

This clonotype appeared many times. This chain connects TRBV6-5 to TRBJ2-3; no reliable D call. V was shortened by 3 bases and J by 1 base, with 11 bases between the two germline ends. CDR3 length equals 15 residues. From germline, CDR1 is MNHEY and CDR2 SVGAGI. The CDR3 sequence: CASSYRASGTDTQYF. The CDR3 nucleotides read TGTGCCAGCAGTTATAGGGCCTCAGGCACAGATACGCAGTATTTT.

This chain uses TRBV12-3 or TRBV12-4 with TRBJ2-7; 9 bases agree with TRBD1. The CDR3 is 16 amino acids. V lost 5 bases to trimming and J lost 0 bases; unmatched junction nucleotides: 8. DNA of the CDR3: TGTGCCAGCAGTAAACAGGGGGCTTGGAGCTCCTACGAGCAGTACTTC. Its protein is CASSKQGAWSSYEQYF.

This clonotype came up a few times. The genes are TRBV6-2 or TRBV6-3 and TRBJ2-3; 11 bases align to TRBD2. The CDR3 sequence is 16 residues long. Trimming at V came to 7 bases and at J to 4 bases, leaving 10 bases not matched to a gene. The germline CDR1 and CDR2 sequences are MNHEY and SVGEGT. The CDR3 sequence: CASNQFRGLAADTQYF. CDR3 in DNA: TGTGCCAGCAACCAATTCCGGGGACTAGCGGCAGATACGCAGTATTTT.

This clonotype was detected only a few times. For the CDR3, the DNA is TGTGCCAGCAGATGGACAGGGGCCGCACAAGAGACCCAGTACTTC. The encoded protein is CASRWTGAAQETQYF. V usage is TRBV12-3 or TRBV12-4 and J usage is TRBJ2-5; 9 nucleotides align to TRBD1. V lost 6 bases and J lost 2; bases outside the gene matches: 7. The CDR3 consists of 15 residues.